This T cell receptor (beta chain) was recorded in a study of cytomegalovirus exposure and HLA in healthy donors. Study-wide results and limits: Overall, around 160 TCR beta chains were annotated as cytomegalovirus-associated. One later analysis, an examination of the 120 or so validation repertoires, found that first-cohort TCR clusters tended to co-occur in them. Three of the chains that were CMV-associated were confirmed in vitro to be specific for CMV antigens.

CDR3 size: 14 residues. The germline V gene encodes CDR1 SGHRS and CDR2 YFSETQ. With 0 bases removed from V and 5 bases from J, the gap between germline ends came to 11 bases. Assay used: immunoSEQ multiplex PCR; TCRdb lists only in-frame clones, some missing. The sample includes over 100,000 clones, just under 90% seen only once; the top ten take about 3%. Regarding this clone: What it binds is not known.

This sequence was found in a man aged 30-40 years in good health and CMV-seronegative. V and J are TRBV5-1 and TRBJ1-2; TRBD1 is a possible D gene (6 bases). Sequencing was carried out using PBMCs. CDR3 loop: CASSLGSGDYGYTF. The CDR3 DNA reads TGCGCCAGCAGCTTGGGGTCAGGGGATTATGGCTACACCTTC.